Listed below are T cell receptor beta chains from one sample, sequenced in a study of blood T cell repertoires in COVID-19. Assay: immunoSEQ multiplex PCR; the TCRdb copy retains only in-frame clones and omits some. This sample has 150,000 to 200,000 clones, with approximately 79% found just once. The sample taken for sequencing was peripheral blood. These receptors were collected from a man in his 60s with active or convalescent COVID-19. The CDR3 runs from the conserved cysteine through the conserved F or W. A D gene is named only where the DNA matches it firmly. The size entry is marked missing in some rows and otherwise reads once, few, many or a size class.

v_gene,j_gene,d_gene,abundance,CDR3aa,CDR3nt
TRBV5-1,TRBJ2-7,-,once,CASSLTAEGDEQYF,TGCGCCAGCAGCCTCACGGCCGAAGGAGACGAGCAGTACTTC
TRBV21-1,TRBJ1-5,-,-,CASSRLGRQGGIHGSNQPQHF,TGTGCCAGCAGCAGGCTAGGACGACAGGGGGGTATTCACGGTAGCAATCAGCCCCAGCATTTT
TRBV3-1/TRBV3-2,TRBJ2-7,-,-,CASSQGRGPQQYF,TGTGCCAGCAGCCAGGGTAGGGGTCCCCAGCAGTACTTC
TRBV5-4,TRBJ1-2,TRBD1,-,CASSSPTGGSRSYGYTF,TGTGCCAGCAGCTCCCCGACAGGGGGCTCCCGATCCTATGGCTACACCTTC
TRBV6-5,TRBJ2-1,-,-,CASSPRAGWGNEQFF,TGTGCCAGCAGCCCCCGTGCGGGATGGGGCAATGAGCAGTTCTTC
TRBV9,TRBJ2-1,-,few,CASSAPRAEQFF,TGTGCCAGCAGCGCCCCGCGGGCGGAGCAGTTCTTC
TRBV7-6,TRBJ1-5,TRBD1,few,CASSRDRDNQPQHF,TGTGCCAGCAGTCGGGACAGGGACAATCAGCCCCAGCATTTT
TRBV5-6,TRBJ1-6,-,-,CASSSGLLNSPLHF,TGTGCCAGCAGCTCAGGGCTCTTAAATTCACCCCTCCACTTT
TRBV28,TRBJ1-2,TRBD1,-,CASQQGNYGYTF,TGTGCCAGCCAACAGGGGAACTATGGCTACACCTTC
TRBV6-6,TRBJ2-7,TRBD1,-,CASTPTKQGGYEQYF,TGTGCCAGCACTCCAACCAAACAGGGGGGCTACGAGCAGTACTTC
TRBV21-1,TRBJ1-5,-,-,CASSKRSDRQLLNQPQHF,TGTGCCAGCAGCAAAAGGAGCGATAGACAGCTTCTAAATCAGCCCCAGCATTTT
TRBV7-2,TRBJ2-7,-,once,CASLPGGQTLYEQYF,TGTGCCAGCTTACCTGGTGGGCAAACGCTATACGAGCAGTACTTC
TRBV4-2,TRBJ2-2,TRBD2,once,CASSPPLAGVGTGELFF,TGTGCCAGCAGCCCCCCCCTAGCGGGAGTGGGTACCGGGGAGCTGTTTTTT
TRBV7-3,TRBJ2-1,TRBD2,-,CASSSTSDIGAGEAYNEQFF,TGTGCCAGCAGCTCGACATCTGATATAGGGGCGGGAGAAGCCTACAATGAGCAGTTCTTC
TRBV12-5,TRBJ2-5,-,few,CASGLQGLETQYF,TGTGCTAGTGGTTTGCAGGGTCTAGAGACCCAGTACTTC
TRBV2,TRBJ2-4,-,many,CASSVNRDSLQYF,TGTGCCAGCAGTGTAAACCGGGACTCTCTTCAGTACTTC
TRBV30,TRBJ2-3,-,-,CAWASPTDAQYF,TGTGCCTGGGCTTCCCCCACAGATGCGCAGTATTTT
TRBV27,TRBJ2-7,-,-,CASPWSGYEQYF,TGTGCCAGCCCTTGGTCAGGTTACGAGCAGTACTTC
TRBV28,TRBJ1-5,-,once,CASSPDRRWGQPQHF,TGTGCCAGCAGTCCCGACAGGCGTTGGGGTCAGCCCCAGCATTTT
TRBV6-6,TRBJ2-7,-,once,CASSPHREFHEQYF,TGTGCCAGCAGCCCGCACAGGGAGTTCCACGAGCAGTACTTC
TRBV11-3,TRBJ2-2,-,few,CASSLGTYTGELFF,TGTGCCAGCAGCTTAGGGACTTACACCGGGGAGCTGTTTTTT
TRBV11-2,TRBJ2-1,TRBD1,-,CASSWTGSSYNEQFF,TGTGCCAGCAGCTGGACAGGGAGCTCCTACAATGAGCAGTTCTTC
TRBV28,TRBJ1-1,-,-,CASSLMEERNTEAFF,TGTGCCAGCAGTTTAATGGAGGAGAGGAACACTGAAGCTTTCTTT
TRBV27,TRBJ1-2,TRBD1,-,CASSLSTGTGVYGYTF,TGTGCCAGCAGTTTATCAACCGGGACAGGGGTTTATGGCTACACCTTC
TRBV7-9,TRBJ2-2,-,-,CASSLSGSRELFF,TGTGCCAGCAGCCTAAGTGGGAGCCGGGAGCTGTTTTTT
TRBV3-1/TRBV3-2,TRBJ2-1,-,-,CASSQDLGPGVDEQFF,TGTGCCAGCAGCCAAGATTTGGGACCAGGGGTCGATGAGCAGTTCTTC
TRBV28,TRBJ2-7,TRBD1,-,CASTTGTGTYEQYF,TGTGCCAGCACTACCGGGACAGGGACCTACGAGCAGTACTTC
TRBV4-2,TRBJ2-3,TRBD2,-,CASSQAGGIKGTQYF,TGTGCCAGCAGCCAAGCGGGAGGGATTAAGGGTACGCAGTATTTT
TRBV28,TRBJ1-1,TRBD1,-,CASRRTGAGTEAFF,TGTGCCAGCAGAAGGACAGGGGCTGGGACTGAAGCTTTCTTT
TRBV5-1,TRBJ2-3,TRBD2,-,CASSSGGSTDTQYF,TGCGCCAGCAGTTCGGGGGGGAGCACAGATACGCAGTATTTT
TRBV5-1,TRBJ2-6,-,-,CASSSPSPGPSSGANVLTF,TGCGCCAGCAGTTCCCCCTCCCCAGGGCCTAGCTCTGGGGCCAACGTCCTGACTTTC